This T cell receptor (beta chain) originates from a study of T cell responses to AZD1222 COVID-19 vaccine. Turning to this clone: What it binds is not known.

Regarding the study as a whole: Along spike, vaccine-associated CD4 TCRs were found throughout, with dominance at 160-218 and 743-854.

The germline V gene has CDR1 SGHNT and CDR2 YYREEE (reference sequence). The CDR3 is 16 residues long. The ends were cut back, 6 bases at V and 0 bases at J, with 16 bases in the middle. The table came from immunoSEQ multiplex PCR; TCRdb's copy has only in-frame clones and leaves some out. This sample has hundreds of thousands of clones, with 85% to 95% found just once. V usage is TRBV5-4 and J usage is TRBJ2-1; unclear D gene. This receptor was identified in an adult who received the AZD1222 COVID-19 vaccine. The sequenced sample was peripheral blood, obtained 28 days after the second AZD1222 dose. The chain's CDR3 is CASNSRATASYNEQFF. CDR3 DNA sequence: TGTGCCAGCAATTCCCGAGCCACGGCCTCCTACAATGAGCAGTTCTTC. The full variable domain, completed using reference TRBV5-4 and TRBJ2-1, is ETGVTQSPTHLIKTRGQQVTLRCSSQSGHNTVSWYQQALGQGPQFIFQYYREEENGRGNFPPRFSGLQFPNYSSELNVNALELDDSALYLCASNSRATASYNEQFFGPGTRLTVL.